Below, 31 T cell receptor beta chains from the same sample are listed, as sequenced in a study of blood T cell repertoires in COVID-19. TCRdb keeps only in-frame clones here, not all; method: immunoSEQ multiplex PCR. The sample lists 120,000 or so clones; around nine tenths were seen once. The sample consisted of peripheral blood. The source is a man aged 45 to 65 with acute or convalescent COVID-19.

This clone has only one observation. The rearrangement uses TRBV5-4 and TRBJ1-6, with 7 bases identical to TRBD1. CDR1 and CDR2 (germline): SGHNT, YYREEE (reference sequence). The V gene end was trimmed by 5 bases and the J gene end by 2 bases; junction bases not matched to a gene: 10. This CDR3 has 17 residues. Here the CDR3 DNA reads TGTGCCAGCAGTTCTACCGGGACAGAGACCTATAATTCACCCCTCCACTTT. It is translated as CASSSTGTETYNSPLHF.

DNA for the CDR3: TGTGCCAGCAGTCCGACTAGCGGGTGGGCGAAATTAAATGAGCAGTTCTTC. Residues: CASSPTSGWAKLNEQFF. The chain carries TRBV11-3 and TRBJ2-1, with 10 bases matching TRBD2. Germline CDR1 SGHNT, CDR2 YENEEA. Unmatched junction bases numbered 15, after V lost 6 bases and J lost 7 bases. CDR3 length equals 17 residues.

The chain is built from TRBV18 and TRBJ2-3; D unresolved. The CDR3 consists of 13 residues. V lost 3 bases to trimming and J lost 3 bases, with 7 bases between them. Germline V gene lookup returns CDR1 KGHSH and CDR2 LQKENI. CDR3 sequence: CASSPQATDTQYF. In nucleotides, the CDR3 is TGTGCCAGCTCACCGCAGGCAACAGATACGCAGTATTTT.

The chain employs TRBV10-2 and TRBJ1-2; TRBD1 agrees at 7 bases. The CDR3 runs to 15 residues. From germline, CDR1 is WSHSY and CDR2 SAAADI. The ends lost 6 bases at V and 3 bases at J; junction bases unmatched: 10. CDR3 residues: CASRGHRDSDYGYTF. The CDR3 DNA reads as TGCGCCAGCAGGGGACACCGGGACAGTGACTATGGCTACACCTTC.

The chain uses TRBV6-2 or TRBV6-3 and TRBJ1-5, with D possibly TRBD1 on 5 matching bases. The CDR3 has 14 residues. Trimming shortened V by 4 bases and J by 4 bases, and 11 bases separated the two germline ends. Germline lookup yields CDR1 MNHEY and CDR2 SVGEGT. In DNA, the CDR3 is TGTGCCAGCAGTTCTCGACAGAATAATCAGCCCCAGCATTTT. As protein: CASSSRQNNQPQHF.

CDR3 sequence: CASRGLAGEETQYF. In nucleotides, the CDR3 is TGCGCCAGCAGGGGGCTAGCGGGAGAAGAGACCCAGTACTTC. The chain joins TRBV5-1 to TRBJ2-5; 10 positions match TRBD2. V lost 5 bases to trimming and J lost 3 bases; unmatched junction nucleotides: 4. CDR1 is SGHRS and CDR2 is YFSETQ in the germline V gene. The CDR3 contains 14 residues.

V and J are TRBV5-6 and TRBJ2-7, with unresolved D. The CDR3 covers 14 residues. The V end was cut by 0 bases, the J end by 5 bases, with 12 bases between. The germline V gene encodes CDR1 SGHDT and CDR2 YYEEEE. The CDR3 bases are TGTGCCAGCAGCTTGGCCGGCAGGCCCGACGAGCAGTACTTC. Amino acids: CASSLAGRPDEQYF.

V and J are TRBV10-1 and TRBJ2-5, with 9 bases aligning to TRBD2. The CDR3 sequence is 14 residues long. Germline CDR1 WNHNN, CDR2 SYGVQD (reference sequence). Losses at the gene ends were 0 bases for V and 5 bases for J; bases not matched to a gene: 1. The CDR3 nucleotides are TGCGCCAGCAGTGAGTCGGGACTAGCTGAGACCCAGTACTTC. This gives the protein CASSESGLAETQYF.

The chain combines TRBV21-1 with TRBJ1-2. TRBV21-1 is a pseudogene locus. The CDR3 has 11 residues. The CDR3 spells CASPEGYGYTF. CDR3 sequence (DNA): TGTGCCAGCCCGGAGGGCTATGGCTACACCTTC.

The V gene is TRBV4-2, the J gene TRBJ1-5, with 8 bases identical to TRBD1. Unmatched junction bases numbered 2, after V lost 3 bases and J lost 7 bases. CDR1 is LGHNA, CDR2 YNFKEQ, per germline. The CDR3 runs 13 residues. CDR3 residues: CASSQDRVQPQHF. CDR3 in DNA: TGTGCCAGCAGCCAGGACAGGGTACAGCCCCAGCATTTT.

This clone has just a few counts. CDR3 DNA sequence: TGTGCCAGCAGCCCGACAGGGTCTCACGAGCAGTACTTC. Protein sequence: CASSPTGSHEQYF. The gene calls are TRBV7-9 and TRBJ2-7, with 7 bases matching TRBD1. Unmatched junction bases numbered 6, after V lost 5 bases and J lost 5 bases. Germline lookup yields CDR1 SEHNR and CDR2 FQNEAQ (reference sequence). The length of the CDR3 is 13 residues.

To note about this clone: This sequence may be a read error, since a much larger clone differs from it by one base. This chain uses TRBV6-5 with TRBJ2-2; 7 positions match TRBD1. The germline V gene encodes CDR1 MNHEY and CDR2 SVGAGI. The J segment lost 1 base and the V segment lost 4 bases, leaving 0 bases of the junction unmatched. The CDR3 totals 14 residues. CDR3: CASSWTGNTGELFF. In DNA, the CDR3 is TGTGCCAGCAGTTGGACAGGGAACACCGGGGAGCTGTTTTTT.

This clone came up a few times. The rearrangement uses TRBV19 and TRBJ1-5, with TRBD1 identical over 7 bases. The CDR3 is made up of 14 amino acids. V shed 9 bases, J shed 7 bases, and the junction held 12 bases outside the gene matches. Looked up from germline, CDR1 is LNHDA and CDR2 is SQIVND (reference sequence). In nucleotides, the CDR3 is TGTGCCAGCTATTGGACAGGCTCGGGACAGCCCCAGCATTTT. Its translation is CASYWTGSGQPQHF. Looking up the rest from reference TRBV19 and TRBJ1-5 gives the full variable domain: DGGITQSPKYLFRKEGQNVTLSCEQNLNHDAMYWYRQDPGQGLRLIYYSQIVNDFQKGDIAEGYSVSREKKESFPLTVTSAQKNPTAFYLCASYWTGSGQPQHFGDGTRLSIL.

The gene calls are TRBV7-9 and TRBJ1-2, with 7 bases lining up with TRBD1. The CDR3 is made up of 16 amino acids. V trimming: 1 base; J trimming: 6 bases; junction bases outside the gene matches: 11. Germline-derived CDR1 and CDR2 are SEHNR and FQNEAQ (reference sequence). CDR3 sequence reads: CASSLGTGVRKDGYTF. The CDR3 coding sequence is TGTGCCAGCAGCTTAGGAACAGGGGTTCGGAAGGATGGCTACACCTTC.

The V call is TRBV6-5, the J call TRBJ1-1, with D unclear. From germline, CDR1 is MNHEY and CDR2 SVGAGI. V lost 2 bases to trimming and J lost 6 bases, with 10 bases between them. This CDR3 is 13 amino acids long. DNA of the CDR3: TGTGCCAGCAGTTACCGAGGGTTCTCTGAAGCTTTCTTT. Its translation is CASSYRGFSEAFF.

V usage is TRBV13 and J usage is TRBJ2-2; TRBD1 matches 7 bases. The CDR3 consists of 15 residues. Germline CDR1 PRHDT, CDR2 FYEKMQ (reference sequence). With 5 bases clipped from V and 7 bases from J, the junction kept 10 bases outside the gene matches. The CDR3 bases are TGTGCCAGCAGCGAAAGGAGAGGGGGCGGCGGGGAGCTGTTTTTT. It translates to CASSERRGGGGELFF.

J is TRBJ2-7 and V is TRBV19; TRBD1 matches at 7 bases. There are 17 residues in the CDR3. Germline loops: CDR1 LNHDA, CDR2 SQIVND (reference sequence). Trimming at V came to 6 bases and at J to 1 base, leaving 15 bases not matched to a gene. CDR3 amino acids: CASSPGGKRTQSYEQYF. In DNA form, the CDR3 reads TGTGCCAGTAGCCCAGGGGGTAAGCGTACCCAATCCTACGAGCAGTACTTC.

V usage is TRBV30 and J usage is TRBJ2-1; 15 bases are shared with TRBD2. Germline V lookup: CDR1 GTSNPN, CDR2 SVGIG (reference sequence). The V segment lost 1 base and the J segment 7 bases; nucleotides outside the gene matches: 11. CDR3 length: 18 amino acids. The CDR3 bases are TGTGCCTGGAGTGAGTCCGGACTAGCGGGAGGGCATGTGAATGAGCAGTTCTTC. Protein sequence: CAWSESGLAGGHVNEQFF.

This rearrangement joins TRBV27 to TRBJ2-7; 7 bases align to TRBD1. Trimming removed 8 bases from V and 2 bases from J; junction bases left unmatched: 3. Germline V gene lookup returns CDR1 MNHEY and CDR2 SMNVEV (reference sequence). CDR3 length equals 12 residues. CDR3: CASRGQPYEQYF. The CDR3 DNA reads as TGTGCCAGCCGGGGACAGCCCTACGAGCAGTACTTC.

The chain is built from TRBV12-3 or TRBV12-4 and TRBJ2-7; D gene uncertain. Trimming shortened V by 8 bases and J by 6 bases, and 11 bases separated the two germline ends. CDR3 length: 11 amino acids. The CDR3 DNA sequence: TGTGCCAGCCCCCCCTCTATCGAGCAGTACTTC. This gives the protein CASPPSIEQYF.

The J gene is TRBJ2-1, the V gene TRBV5-4; 10 positions match TRBD2. The V segment lost 0 bases and the J segment 7 bases; nucleotides outside the gene matches: 4. Germline CDR1 SGHNT, CDR2 YYREEE (reference sequence). The CDR3 is 15 amino acids. CDR3 sequence reads: CASSLGASGSNEQFF. The CDR3, as DNA: TGTGCCAGCAGCTTGGGGGCTAGCGGGAGTAATGAGCAGTTCTTC.

The CDR3 DNA follows: TGCGCCAGCAGCTTGATAGGGGCATTGGGCAATGAGCAGTTCTTC. It specifies CASSLIGALGNEQFF. The chain uses TRBV5-1 and TRBJ2-1; D might be TRBD1 (5 bases). Germline CDR1 reads SGHRS; CDR2 reads YFSETQ. The CDR3 spans 15 residues. V was clipped by 1 base and J by 6 bases, with 14 bases between them.

The chain has TRBV6-2 or TRBV6-3 and TRBJ1-5; TRBD1 might be the D (5 bases). The germline V and J ends were trimmed by 2 bases and 6 bases, with 11 bases remaining between them. Germline V lookup: CDR1 MNHEY, CDR2 SVGEGT. This CDR3 is 14 amino acids long. The CDR3 is CASSYVQGGQPQHF. In DNA form, the CDR3 reads TGTGCCAGCAGTTACGTCCAGGGTGGTCAGCCCCAGCATTTT.

This clone has only a few counts. CDR3 sequence: CASSLSGTGPLFF. In DNA, the CDR3 is TGTGCCAGCAGCTTGAGCGGGACAGGTCCACTGTTTTTT. The chain uses TRBV5-4 and TRBJ1-4; 8 nucleotides match TRBD1. CDR3 size: 13 residues. CDR1 SGHNT and CDR2 YYREEE come from the germline V gene (reference sequence). V gave up 1 base and J gave up 13 bases; unmatched junction bases: 6.

V and J are TRBV2 and TRBJ1-4; D gene ambiguous. Germline CDR1 and CDR2: SNHLY and FYNNEI. The V end lost 4 bases, the J end lost 8 bases, and 11 bases lay between the germline ends. This CDR3 is built from 13 residues. CDR3 sequence reads: CASSVPGGEKLFF. CDR3 nucleotide sequence: TGTGCCAGCAGTGTCCCTGGAGGGGAAAAACTGTTTTTT. The full variable domain, with the rest looked up from reference TRBV2 and TRBJ1-4, is EPEVTQTPSHQVTQMGQEVILRCVPISNHLYFYWYRQILGQKVEFLVSFYNNEISEKSEIFDDQFSVERPDGSNFTLKIRSTKLEDSAMYFCASSVPGGEKLFFGSGTQLSVL.

V is TRBV6-5 and J is TRBJ1-1; 7 bases are a match to TRBD1. Per germline, CDR1 MNHEY and CDR2 SVGAGI. The junction had 4 bases not matched to a gene; V was cut back by 5 bases and J by 1 base. The CDR3 covers 14 residues. In DNA, the CDR3 is TGTGCCAGCAGTAGGGACAGAAGGAACACTGAAGCTTTCTTT. Translated, it gives CASSRDRRNTEAFF.

The chain couples TRBV4-3 to TRBJ2-2; the match to TRBD2 covers 13 bases. The CDR3 spans 16 residues. CDR1 is LGHNA and CDR2 is YSLEER in the germline V gene. J lost 0 bases, V lost 9 bases, and 4 bases had no gene match. The CDR3 is CASSGLAGPNTGELFF. In DNA form, the CDR3 reads TGCGCCAGTTCGGGACTAGCGGGGCCGAACACCGGGGAGCTGTTTTTT.

This chain links TRBV11-2 with TRBJ2-5; TRBD2 aligns across 13 bases. The V gene end was trimmed by 0 bases and the J gene end by 1 base; junction bases not matched to a gene: 8. Germline CDR1 reads SGHAT; CDR2 reads FQNNGV. The CDR3 consists of 19 residues. The CDR3 DNA sequence: TGTGCCAGCAGCTTAGATCCCCGACTAGCGGGAGGAATCCAAGAGACCCAGTACTTC. It is translated as CASSLDPRLAGGIQETQYF.

This chain joins TRBV5-1 and TRBJ2-5; no reliable D call. From germline, CDR1 is SGHRS and CDR2 YFSETQ. V lost 4 bases to trimming and J lost 0 bases, with 4 bases between them. The CDR3 is 12 residues long. This CDR3 is CASSPNQETQYF. The CDR3 bases are TGCGCCAGCAGCCCAAACCAAGAGACCCAGTACTTC.

The chain is built from TRBV11-2 and TRBJ2-1, with 9 bases fitting TRBD2. This CDR3 region has 16 residues. CDR1 SGHAT and CDR2 FQNNGV come from the germline V gene. After removal of 5 bases from V and 10 bases from J, the junction contained 15 bases not matched to a gene. The CDR3 spells CASSHGLAQTLEEQFF. In nucleotides, the CDR3 is TGTGCCAGCAGCCATGGACTAGCGCAAACGTTAGAGGAGCAGTTCTTC.

In its sample, this clone was seen once. The chain recombines TRBV10-3 with TRBJ1-1; 9 bases are shared with TRBD1. Trimming removed 6 bases from V and 5 bases from J; junction bases left unmatched: 13. CDR1 is ENHRY and CDR2 is SYGVKD in the germline V gene. The CDR3 has 16 amino acids. DNA of the CDR3: TGTGCCATCAGCGCGAAACAGGGGGCAAGTCGAACTGAAGCTTTCTTT. Residues: CAISAKQGASRTEAFF.